This entry lists 9 T cell receptor beta chains sequenced from one sample in a study of CD8+ T cells in alopecia areata. RNA was isolated and reverse transcribed to cDNA, the sequencing template. Data came from immunoSEQ multiplex PCR; TCRdb stores just in-frame clones and leaves some out. The table has tens of thousands of clones, around 49% seen once; the top ten hold about a sixth. The source was CD8+ T cells sorted from blood, collected at week 0. The origin of the receptors is a human donor with alopecia areata.

The chain carries TRBV6-5 and TRBJ2-5; D is possibly TRBD1 or TRBD2 (6 bases each). Germline CDR1 and CDR2: MNHEY and SVGAGI. Trimming left V 8 bases short and J 0 bases short, with 16 bases between. This CDR3 contains 15 residues. The CDR3 bases are TGTGCCAGCGGGGAGGACAGCCGCCACCAAGAGACCCAGTACTTC. Its translation: CASGEDSRHQETQYF.

V usage is TRBV4-3 and J usage is TRBJ2-1; D may be TRBD2 (6 bases). The CDR3 runs 14 residues. Trimming took off 3 bases at V and 10 bases at J, with 16 bases between the two ends. The germline V gene has CDR1 LGHNA and CDR2 YSLEER. DNA for the CDR3: TGCGCCAGCAGCCACCTGACTAGTGGCTCGGAGCAGTTCTTC. Its protein is CASSHLTSGSEQFF.

This clone was observed a handful of times. The chain recombines TRBV12-5 with TRBJ2-7, with 11 bases matching TRBD2. The germline V gene has CDR1 LGHNT and CDR2 FRNRAP. The CDR3 contains 13 residues. J was trimmed by 3 bases and V by 9 bases; bases with no gene match: 4. CDR3 residues: CASSGTSGYEQYF. The CDR3 nucleotides read TGTGCTAGCTCCGGGACTAGCGGCTACGAGCAGTACTTC.

This chain connects TRBV13 to TRBJ2-7, with a weak D call TRBD1 (7 bases). With 6 bases removed from V and 4 bases from J, the gap between germline ends came to 19 bases. Germline V gene lookup returns CDR1 PRHDT and CDR2 FYEKMQ (reference sequence). The CDR3 consists of 15 residues. The CDR3 DNA reads TGTGCCAGCAGTGAAGCGGAGGGGGCGGTATACGAGCAGTACTTC. As protein: CASSEAEGAVYEQYF.

This clone was counted once. The chain has TRBV30 and TRBJ1-1, with D tentatively TRBD1 (6 bases). Germline values: CDR1 GTSNPN, CDR2 SVGIG (reference sequence). The V end lost 4 bases, the J end lost 5 bases, and 14 bases lay between the germline ends. This CDR3 region has 13 residues. The CDR3 nucleotides read TGTGCCTGGATAATCAGGGGAGGAACTGAAGCTTTCTTT. Its translation is CAWIIRGGTEAFF.

This clone was recorded a few times. The chain carries TRBV29-1 and TRBJ2-7; D call uncertain. Germline CDR1 SQVTM, CDR2 ANQGSEA. V shed 2 bases and J shed 6 bases, with 11 bases lying between them. The CDR3 extends over 12 amino acids. The CDR3 region is CSVEWGPREQYF. The CDR3 DNA reads as TGCAGCGTTGAATGGGGTCCGCGCGAGCAGTACTTC.

V gene TRBV4-1 combines with J gene TRBJ2-7; 9 bases agree with TRBD2. CDR1 and CDR2 from the germline V gene are MGHRA and YSYEKL. The CDR3 length is 17 residues. The V and J ends lost 4 bases and 2 bases, in that order; junction bases with no gene match: 12. CDR3 protein: CASSLETSGITTYEQYF. The CDR3 DNA sequence: TGCGCCAGCAGCCTCGAGACTAGCGGTATCACAACCTACGAGCAGTACTTC.

This clone was seen a handful of times. CDR3 region: CASSLVRDSLYEQYF. The CDR3 DNA follows: TGTGCCAGCAGCTTAGTCAGGGACAGCCTGTACGAGCAGTACTTC. The chain has TRBV7-6 and TRBJ2-7, with 7 bases matching TRBD1. The germline CDR1 and CDR2 sequences are SGHVS and FNYEAQ. The ends lost 1 base at V and 4 bases at J; junction bases unmatched: 7. The CDR3 sequence is 15 residues long.

The genes are TRBV4-2 and TRBJ2-5; D remains unclear. Germline assignment: CDR1 LGHNA and CDR2 YNFKEQ. With 6 bases removed from V and 5 bases from J, the gap between germline ends came to 19 bases. This CDR3 has 15 residues. The CDR3 DNA reads as TGTGCCAGCAGTCCTACCCTATCGGGTGGGGAGACCCAGTACTTC. This encodes CASSPTLSGGETQYF.